One T cell receptor (beta chain) is described in this entry. The antigen is unknown. TCRdb passed the RT-PCR reads through MiXCR, listing each CDR3 protein once. The sample has about 800,000 distinct CDR3 sequences; 21% are singletons. The V gene's germline CDR1 is MNHEY and CDR2 SVGAGI. The V and J ends lost 0 bases and 5 bases respectively, with 11 bases between them. The CDR3 length is 15 residues. This sample is part of a study of response to subunit inactivated influenza vaccine. Study findings and constraints: Few additional T cells are recruited per seasonal influenza vaccination, authors suggested.

The sequences come from PBMCs from blood, collected approximately 5 days after vaccination. The TCR originated in a man in his fifties who received an inactivated influenza vaccine. The chain links TRBV6-5 to TRBJ1-5; D not certain. Here the CDR3 reads CASSYSVYQHQPQHF. CDR3 nucleotides: TGTGCCAGCAGTTACTCCGTATACCAGCATCAGCCCCAGCATTTT.